The 16 T cell receptor beta chains listed next were all sequenced from one sample in a study of OX40 agonist ivuxolimab in advanced cancers. The protocol was immunoSEQ multiplex PCR, while the TCRdb copy is restricted to in-frame clones and leaves out a portion. The sample has approximately 74,000 clones; under 95% are singletons. The material sequenced was CD4+ or CD8+ T cells sorted from blood, taken in a trial of the OX40 agonist ivuxolimab. These receptors were collected from an adult with an advanced solid tumor such as melanoma, head and neck, liver or kidney cancer.

This chain uses TRBV9 with TRBJ2-7, with D possibly being TRBD2 (5 bases). Germline lookup yields CDR1 SGDLS and CDR2 YYNGEE. V gave up 0 bases and J gave up 0 bases, with 10 bases separating them. CDR3 length: 15 residues. The CDR3, as DNA: TGTGCCAGCAGCGTAGGATTAGGGAGCTCCTACGAGCAGTACTTC. This gives the protein CASSVGLGSSYEQYF.

The chain joins TRBV7-2 to TRBJ2-1; a possible D gene is TRBD2 (7 bases). CDR1 and CDR2 (germline): SGHTA, FQGNSA. There are 15 residues in the CDR3. V lost 3 bases, J lost 3 bases, and 12 bases lay in between. Here the CDR3 DNA reads TGTGCCAGCAGCTTCGGGGAGGGGGTCTACAATGAGCAGTTCTTC. It translates to CASSFGEGVYNEQFF.

The chain is built from TRBV19 and TRBJ2-3; 7 bases line up with TRBD2. Germline loops: CDR1 LNHDA, CDR2 SQIVND (reference sequence). Trimming cost V 3 bases and J 2 bases; bases outside gene matches: 5. The CDR3 loop spans 15 amino acids. The CDR3 spells CASSIPAGLTDTQYF. Here the CDR3 DNA reads TGTGCCAGTAGTATCCCAGCGGGACTCACAGATACGCAGTATTTT.

The chain is built from TRBV7-9 and TRBJ2-7, with no clear D. V was cut by 5 bases and J by 5 bases, with 16 bases left in between. This CDR3 has 14 residues. In germline, CDR1 is SEHNR, CDR2 FQNEAQ (reference sequence). Here the CDR3 reads CASSPTASNHEQYF. The CDR3 coding sequence is TGTGCCAGCAGCCCGACGGCCAGTAACCACGAGCAGTACTTC.

The V and J genes are TRBV6-6 and TRBJ1-1; D is unclear. V was shortened by 2 bases and J by 5 bases, with 9 bases between the two germline ends. This CDR3 comprises 13 residues. Germline CDR1 reads MNHNY; CDR2 reads SVGAGI (reference sequence). The CDR3 region has the DNA TGTGCCAGCAGTTACGCTGAAGGGACTGAAGCTTTCTTT. Protein: CASSYAEGTEAFF.

The chain joins TRBV15 to TRBJ2-1; 8 bases are a match to TRBD1. CDR1 is LNHNV and CDR2 is YYDKDF in the germline V gene (reference sequence). The CDR3 runs to 14 residues. V lost 5 bases and J lost 6; bases outside the gene matches: 6. The CDR3 loop is CATSPRTGLNEQFF. DNA of the CDR3: TGTGCCACCAGCCCGCGGACAGGGCTCAATGAGCAGTTCTTC.

This clone was observed a single time. The chain links TRBV11-2 to TRBJ2-5, with 7 bases fitting TRBD1. J was trimmed by 2 bases and V by 5 bases; bases with no gene match: 5. Germline CDR1 is SGHAT and CDR2 is FQNNGV. The CDR3 contains 14 residues. This CDR3 is CASSVWTGQETQYF. The CDR3 DNA reads TGTGCCAGCAGCGTCTGGACAGGTCAAGAGACCCAGTACTTC.

V usage is TRBV9 and J usage is TRBJ1-1, with D possibly matching TRBD1 (5 bases). CDR1 and CDR2 from the germline V gene are SGDLS and YYNGEE. The CDR3 is 13 residues long. Trimming stripped 2 bases from V and 6 bases from J, with 11 bases between. CDR3 in amino acids: CASSVISGSEAFF. The CDR3, as DNA: TGTGCCAGCAGCGTTATATCAGGGTCTGAAGCTTTCTTT.

The chain uses TRBV4-1 and TRBJ2-7; D ambiguous. The germline CDR1 and CDR2 sequences are MGHRA and YSYEKL. CDR3 length equals 12 residues. With 0 bases removed from V and 4 bases from J, the gap between germline ends came to 4 bases. The CDR3 nucleotides are TGCGCCAGCAGCCAAGATTCGTACGAGCAGTACTTC. Translating it yields CASSQDSYEQYF.

This clone was counted between two and nine times. The J gene is TRBJ1-1, the V gene TRBV10-2; 7 bases match TRBD1. Germline V lookup: CDR1 WSHSY, CDR2 SAAADI. After removal of 7 bases from V and 3 bases from J, the junction contained 8 bases not matched to a gene. The CDR3 extends over 14 amino acids. This CDR3 is CASNRQGVYTEAFF. CDR3 bases: TGCGCCAGCAATCGTCAGGGGGTCTACACTGAAGCTTTCTTT.

J is TRBJ2-1 and V is TRBV7-9; D is unresolved. The V end was cut by 1 base, the J end by 6 bases, with 10 bases between. CDR3 length equals 14 residues. CDR1 and CDR2 from the germline V gene are SEHNR and FQNEAQ (reference sequence). The CDR3 protein is CASSLVSNPNEQFF. CDR3 DNA: TGTGCCAGCAGCTTAGTTAGTAACCCCAATGAGCAGTTCTTC.

The V and J genes are TRBV11-3 and TRBJ2-1, with D possibly matching TRBD1 (6 bases). The CDR3 length is 13 residues. Germline assignment: CDR1 SGHNT and CDR2 YENEEA. V was shortened by 4 bases and J by 9 bases, with 13 bases between the two germline ends. The CDR3 is CASSSGHGGEQFF. The CDR3 region has the DNA TGTGCCAGCAGCTCGGGACATGGGGGTGAGCAGTTCTTC. The variable domain in full, with the rest retrieved from reference TRBV11-3 and TRBJ2-1, is EAGVVQSPRYKIIEKKQPVAFWCNPISGHNTLYWYLQNLGQGPELLIRYENEEAVDDSQLPKDRFSAERLKGVDSTLKIQPAELGDSAVYLCASSSGHGGEQFFGPGTRLTVL.

The chain uses TRBV28 and TRBJ2-1; the match to TRBD1 covers 12 bases. Looked up from germline, CDR1 is MDHEN and CDR2 is SYDVKM. V shed 4 bases, J shed 8 bases, and the junction held 9 bases outside the gene matches. This CDR3 spans 16 amino acids. The CDR3 DNA is TGTGCCAGCAGTTATACGGGACAGGGGGCGCTCGATGAGCAGTTCTTC. It codes for CASSYTGQGALDEQFF.

This clone was seen more than once but under ten times. The chain is built from TRBV7-9 and TRBJ2-5; D remains unclear. The CDR3 totals 15 residues. Per germline, CDR1 SEHNR and CDR2 FQNEAQ (reference sequence). Between the trimmed V and J ends, which lost 1 base and 5 bases, there was a span of 14 bases. This chain's CDR3 is CASSLVGDEKETQYF. The CDR3 nucleotides read TGTGCCAGCAGCTTAGTAGGTGACGAGAAGGAGACCCAGTACTTC.

Only one count was recorded for this clone. This chain links TRBV27 with TRBJ1-2; weak D call: TRBD1 (6 bases). Germline V CDR1 and CDR2: MNHEY, SMNVEV (reference sequence). Trimming took off 6 bases at V and 7 bases at J, with 15 bases between the two ends. This CDR3 has 13 amino acids. CDR3 amino acids: CASSLGGVGGYTF. As DNA, the CDR3 is TGTGCCAGCAGCCTAGGGGGGGTTGGTGGCTACACCTTC.

This rearrangement joins TRBV4-3 to TRBJ2-1, with 7 bases that match TRBD1. The CDR3 runs to 15 residues. V lost 1 base, J lost 1 base, and 1 base stayed unmatched. CDR1 LGHNA and CDR2 YSLEER come from the germline V gene. The CDR3: CASSQAGGSYNEQFF. CDR3 bases: TGCGCCAGCAGCCAAGCAGGGGGATCCTACAATGAGCAGTTCTTC.